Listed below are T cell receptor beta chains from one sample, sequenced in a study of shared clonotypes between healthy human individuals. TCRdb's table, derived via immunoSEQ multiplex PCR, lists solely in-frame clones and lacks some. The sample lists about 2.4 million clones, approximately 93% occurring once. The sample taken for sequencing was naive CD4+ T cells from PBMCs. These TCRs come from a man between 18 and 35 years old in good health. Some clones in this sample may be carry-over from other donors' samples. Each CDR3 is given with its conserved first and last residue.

CDR3: CSANRIWGTEAFF
J: TRBJ1-1
V: TRBV29-1

CDR3: CASSQFIRGAEAFF
J: TRBJ1-1
V: TRBV16

CDR3: CASSWDSDEKLFF
J: TRBJ1-4
V: TRBV5-1

CDR3: CASSLDVDRSYEQYF
J: TRBJ2-7
V: TRBV11-2

CDR3: CASSYSRLASYNEQFF
J: TRBJ2-1
V: TRBV6-5

CDR3: CAWSGQGYEQYF
J: TRBJ2-7
V: TRBV30

CDR3: CAIQKGQPQSRGYTF
J: TRBJ1-2
V: TRBV10-3

CDR3: CASSLGVSYQETQYF
J: TRBJ2-5
V: TRBV11-2

CDR3: CASSTRHLFTEAFF
J: TRBJ1-1
V: TRBV19

CDR3: CASSLVGNQPQHF
J: TRBJ1-5
V: TRBV5-1

CDR3: CASSWGDQPQHF
J: TRBJ1-5
V: TRBV28

CDR3: CSVAGTSGERLTYNEQFF
J: TRBJ2-1
V: TRBV29-1

CDR3: CASSQAAQGAYEQYF
J: TRBJ2-7
V: TRBV4-3

CDR3: CASSPRAGNTIYF
J: TRBJ1-3
V: TRBV7-8

CDR3: CAWSGRDIYNEQFF
J: TRBJ2-1
V: TRBV30

CDR3: CASSPPTHAQETQYF
J: TRBJ2-5
V: TRBV18